This passage covers 21 T cell receptor beta chains from one sample sequenced in a study of vaccination and CD4 T cells after COVID-19. Treatment denoted: approximately 11-day PBMC culture with coronavirus spike peptide pools or control peptides (ViraFEST assay). Their antigens are not known. Oncomine TCR Beta short-read sequencing was applied to DNA from cultured CD4+ T cells. TCRdb independently ran MiXCR on the PCR reads; one entry per CDR3 protein. The top ten clones hold roughly 10% of a sample with about 14,000 distinct CDR3 sequences, 40% to 65% of them seen once. Sequencing was performed on CD4+ T cells from blood, cultured in vitro, taken before SARS-CoV-2 vaccination. These receptors were taken from a human donor who had recovered from COVID-19.

This clonotype has just a few counts. The genes are TRBV7-2 and TRBJ2-3, with 7 nucleotides matching TRBD1. The CDR3 loop spans 15 amino acids. V dropped 5 bases and J dropped 2; count of bases not matched to a gene: 7. Per the germline V gene, CDR1 is SGHTA and CDR2 is FQGNSA. CDR3 DNA: TGTGCCAGCAGCCAAGACAGGGCGGCCACAGATACGCAGTATTTT. Translating gives CASSQDRAATDTQYF. The complete variable domain, with remaining parts taken from reference TRBV7-2 and TRBJ2-3, reads GAGVSQSPSNKVTEKGKDVELRCDPISGHTALYWYRQSLGQGLEFLIYFQGNSAPDKSGLPSDRFSAERTGGSVSTLTIQRTQQEDSAVYLCASSQDRAATDTQYFGPGTRLTVL.

Only a few counts were recorded for this clonotype. DNA for the CDR3: TGTGCCAGCAGCTTAGGGACAGAGACCTACGAGCAGTACTTC. Encoded protein: CASSLGTETYEQYF. V is TRBV11-1 and J is TRBJ2-7; a weak D match, TRBD1 (6 bases). Looked up from germline, CDR1 is SGHAT and CDR2 is FQDESV (reference sequence). This CDR3 contains 14 residues. The V end lost 1 base, the J end lost 2 bases, and 9 bases lay between the germline ends.

V gene TRBV5-4 combines with J gene TRBJ1-6, with 7 positions matching TRBD1. Trimming cost V 4 bases and J 6 bases; bases outside gene matches: 4. Per the germline V gene, CDR1 is SGHNT and CDR2 is YYREEE (reference sequence). CDR3 size: 14 residues. The CDR3 is CASSLGQSNSPLHF. The CDR3 DNA sequence: TGTGCCAGCAGCCTGGGACAGAGTAATTCACCCCTCCACTTT. The full variable domain, completed using reference TRBV5-4 and TRBJ1-6, is ETGVTQSPTHLIKTRGQQVTLRCSSQSGHNTVSWYQQALGQGPQFIFQYYREEENGRGNFPPRFSGLQFPNYSSELNVNALELDDSALYLCASSLGQSNSPLHFGNGTRLTVT.

The chain recombines TRBV28 with TRBJ1-5; possibly TRBD1 for D (5 bases). Per the germline V gene, CDR1 is MDHEN and CDR2 is SYDVKM. Trimming shortened V by 6 bases and J by 1 base, and 13 bases separated the two germline ends. There are 15 residues in the CDR3. CDR3 sequence: CASREGIISNQPQHF. CDR3 DNA sequence: TGTGCCAGCAGGGAGGGGATCATCAGCAATCAGCCCCAGCATTTT.

V gene TRBV7-2 combines with J gene TRBJ1-2; no definite D call. Germline V lookup: CDR1 SGHTA, CDR2 FQGNSA. There are 14 residues in the CDR3. Trimming stripped 5 bases from V and 5 bases from J, with 15 bases between. CDR3 residues: CASSARSPLYGYTF. In DNA form, the CDR3 reads TGTGCCAGCAGCGCCCGGTCGCCTCTATATGGCTACACCTTC.

This sequence joins TRBV27 and TRBJ1-1; D possibly corresponds to TRBD1 (6 bases). The germline CDR1 and CDR2 sequences are MNHEY and SMNVEV (reference sequence). There are 17 residues in the CDR3. The V gene lost 5 bases and the J gene lost 1 base, with 20 bases spanning the gap. The CDR3 DNA is TGTGCCAGCAGTCCTTACGGGGGGGCGCTGGGGAACACTGAAGCTTTCTTT. It translates to CASSPYGGALGNTEAFF.

The J gene is TRBJ1-1, the V gene TRBV5-1; D possibly corresponds to TRBD1 (6 bases). V shed 0 bases and J shed 4 bases, with 19 bases lying between them. CDR1 is SGHRS, CDR2 YFSETQ, per germline. The CDR3 length is 17 residues. The CDR3 DNA sequence: TGCGCCAGCAGCTTGGTTTGGGGGGCGCGGGGTAGCACTGAAGCTTTCTTT. This gives the protein CASSLVWGARGSTEAFF.

This clonotype was seen only a few times. The V and J genes are TRBV10-3 and TRBJ1-2; 9 positions agree with TRBD1. From germline, CDR1 is ENHRY and CDR2 SYGVKD. Trimming removed 3 bases from V and 2 bases from J; junction bases left unmatched: 7. The CDR3 length is 16 residues. This CDR3 reads CAISDPGTGPNYGYTF. The CDR3 nucleotides are TGTGCCATCAGTGACCCCGGGACAGGGCCCAACTATGGCTACACCTTC.

By sample share, this clonotype is large. CDR3 loop: CASSHGSVINQPQHF. As DNA, the CDR3 is TGTGCCAGCAGCCACGGGTCAGTTATCAATCAGCCCCAGCATTTT. This sequence joins TRBV7-2 and TRBJ1-5, with D unresolved. V lost 5 bases, J lost 3 bases, and 14 bases lay in between. Per the germline V gene, CDR1 is SGHTA and CDR2 is FQGNSA. CDR3 length equals 15 residues.

The V gene is TRBV5-5, the J gene TRBJ2-7; D is perhaps TRBD1 (6 bases). Germline assignment: CDR1 SGHKS and CDR2 YYEKEE (reference sequence). The CDR3 is made up of 14 amino acids. Between the trimmed V and J ends, which lost 5 bases and 0 bases, there was a span of 12 bases. CDR3 nucleotide sequence: TGTGCCAGCAGACCCGGGACAACCTCCTACGAGCAGTACTTC. It specifies CASRPGTTSYEQYF. Filled out from reference TRBV5-5 and TRBJ2-7, the complete variable domain reads DAGVTQSPTHLIKTRGQQVTLRCSPISGHKSVSWYQQVLGQGPQFIFQYYEKEERGRGNFPDRFSARQFPNYSSELNVNALLLGDSALYLCASRPGTTSYEQYFGPGTRLTVT.

This clonotype was recorded a few times. The rearrangement joins TRBV2 to TRBJ1-5; D is ambiguous. Germline V lookup: CDR1 SNHLY, CDR2 FYNNEI. Trimming cost V 6 bases and J 3 bases, with 15 bases left between them. The CDR3 runs 15 residues. This chain's CDR3 is CASRARTGDNQPQHF. The CDR3 DNA is TGTGCCAGCAGAGCCCGGACGGGAGACAATCAGCCCCAGCATTTT.

The V and J genes are TRBV5-1 and TRBJ2-3; TRBD2 aligns across 10 bases. The CDR3 length is 16 residues. In germline, CDR1 is SGHRS, CDR2 YFSETQ. V was clipped by 0 bases and J by 4 bases; unmatched bases: 5. CDR3 sequence reads: CASSLDIAGGSDTQYF. Written as DNA, the CDR3 is TGCGCCAGCAGCTTGGATATAGCGGGAGGCTCAGATACGCAGTATTTT.

This rearrangement joins TRBV20-1 to TRBJ2-7; TRBD1 matches at 7 bases. The CDR3 is 12 amino acids. Germline V gene sequence: CDR1 DFQATT, CDR2 SNEGSKA (reference sequence). The V and J ends lost 7 bases and 2 bases, in that order; junction bases with no gene match: 5. The CDR3 sequence: CSVEGAAYEQYF. The CDR3 DNA reads TGCAGTGTCGAGGGGGCCGCCTACGAGCAGTACTTC.

This clonotype has a handful of counts. V usage is TRBV27 and J usage is TRBJ1-5; D is unresolved. The CDR3 has 13 residues. Germline V gene data show CDR1 as MNHEY and CDR2 as SMNVEV (reference sequence). V dropped 2 bases and J dropped 6 bases, with 8 bases sitting between them. CDR3 nucleotide sequence: TGTGCCAGCAGTTTAGTTTTGGGTCAGCCCCAGCATTTT. Amino acids: CASSLVLGQPQHF.

This clonotype rates as medium-sized (0.01 to 0.1%). V is TRBV2 and J is TRBJ1-6, with 8 bases matching TRBD1. The CDR3 is made up of 14 amino acids. CDR1 SNHLY and CDR2 FYNNEI come from the germline V gene. Unmatched junction bases numbered 12, after V lost 6 bases and J lost 14 bases. The chain's CDR3 is CASRTGQDVTSLHF. The DNA for the CDR3 is TGTGCCAGCAGGACGGGACAGGACGTTACATCCCTCCACTTT.

The rearrangement links TRBV28 to TRBJ2-1; TRBD1 matches at 11 bases. The V segment lost 5 bases and the J segment 4 bases; nucleotides outside the gene matches: 4. The CDR3 has 15 residues. The germline V gene has CDR1 MDHEN and CDR2 SYDVKM. The CDR3 nucleotides are TGTGCCAGCAGTGGGGACAGGGGGGGGTACAATGAGCAGTTCTTC. Amino acid sequence: CASSGDRGGYNEQFF. Full variable domain (outside the CDR3, taken from reference TRBV28 and TRBJ2-1): DVKVTQSSRYLVKRTGEKVFLECVQDMDHENMFWYRQDPGLGLRLIYFSYDVKMKEKGDIPEGYSVSREKKERFSLILESASTNQTSMYLCASSGDRGGYNEQFFGPGTRLTVL.

CDR3: CASSLQGTGGGNTIYF. The CDR3 bases are TGTGCCAGCAGTTTACAGGGGACAGGAGGTGGAAACACCATATATTTT. This rearrangement joins TRBV6-5 to TRBJ1-3, with 8 nucleotides matching TRBD1. The V and J ends lost 4 bases and 3 bases, in that order; junction bases with no gene match: 8. Looked up from germline, CDR1 is MNHEY and CDR2 is SVGAGI. This CDR3 contains 16 residues.

The genes are TRBV20-1 and TRBJ2-5, with D tentatively TRBD1 or TRBD2 (5 bases each). The V gene's germline CDR1 is DFQATT and CDR2 SNEGSKA (reference sequence). V was shortened by 5 bases and J by 5 bases, with 12 bases between the two germline ends. CDR3 size: 12 residues. CDR3 in amino acids: CSAGRGPETQYF. The CDR3 nucleotides read TGCAGTGCTGGCCGGGGCCCCGAGACCCAGTACTTC.

The rearrangement joins TRBV10-1 to TRBJ2-1, with 11 bases that match TRBD1. Per germline, CDR1 WNHNN and CDR2 SYGVQD (reference sequence). This CDR3 is built from 15 residues. The junction had 3 bases not matched to a gene; V was cut back by 4 bases and J by 4 bases. Written as DNA, the CDR3 is TGCGCCAGCAGTGGCGGGACAGGGGGATACAATGAGCAGTTCTTC. Translation: CASSGGTGGYNEQFF.

This clonotype was counted once. The V gene is TRBV3-1, the J gene TRBJ1-1; TRBD1 is a possible D gene (5 bases). V lost 4 bases to trimming and J lost 7 bases, with 13 bases between them. This CDR3 is 13 amino acids long. Germline V gene data show CDR1 as LGHDT and CDR2 as YNNKEL (reference sequence). For the CDR3, the DNA is TGTGCCAGCAGCCCCTACGGGGACGGTGAAGCTTTCTTT. Amino acid sequence: CASSPYGDGEAFF.

This clonotype was counted between two and nine times. This sequence joins TRBV10-3 and TRBJ1-5, with D possibly matching TRBD1 (5 bases). The ends were cut back, 3 bases at V and 4 bases at J, with 10 bases in the middle. Germline CDR1 reads ENHRY; CDR2 reads SYGVKD. This CDR3 has 14 residues. The CDR3 DNA reads TGTGCCATCAGTGATACGAGGGGTAATCAGCCCCAGCATTTT. This sequence encodes CAISDTRGNQPQHF.